What follows are 10 T cell receptor beta chains derived from one specimen sequenced in a study of blood T cell repertoires in COVID-19 (dated by TCRdb to about 2020). Library construction relied on the immunoSEQ multiplex PCR assay. TCRdb holds this immuneACCESS table with in-frame rearrangements only. Some clones are missing; in checked studies, unresolved V genes explain under half, and the rest has no known cause. Within this sample are approximately 46,000 clones, with 70% to 90% of them counted one time only. The top ten constitute less than 15% of the sample. The sequencing input was peripheral blood. These receptors were taken from a human donor in a cohort sampled during active COVID-19.

V is TRBV4-2 and J is TRBJ1-4, with 11 bases lining up with TRBD1. The CDR3 extends over 16 amino acids. The V gene end was trimmed by 0 bases and the J gene end by 8 bases; junction bases not matched to a gene: 5. The germline V gene encodes CDR1 LGHNA and CDR2 YNFKEQ. This CDR3 reads CASSQDGTGGDEKLFF. Here the CDR3 DNA reads TGTGCCAGCAGCCAAGATGGGACAGGGGGGGACGAAAAACTGTTTTTT.

The chain joins TRBV4-1 to TRBJ1-2, with 7 positions matching TRBD1. Germline V CDR1 and CDR2: MGHRA, YSYEKL. Trimming removed 3 bases from V and 8 bases from J; junction bases left unmatched: 12. The CDR3 contains 15 residues. CDR3 bases: TGCGCCAGCAGCCAGCCAGGTCCAGGGGGTCGGGGCTACACCTTC. As protein: CASSQPGPGGRGYTF.

This chain uses TRBV2 with TRBJ2-3, with a weak D call TRBD2 (7 bases). V lost 1 base and J 10 bases, leaving 18 bases between the germline ends. This CDR3 contains 15 residues. CDR1 and CDR2 (germline): SNHLY, FYNNEI. The CDR3 here is CASSEVAGAPGAQYF. The CDR3 DNA sequence: TGTGCCAGCAGTGAAGTTGCGGGGGCACCTGGAGCGCAGTATTTT.

This clone has just a few counts. V usage is TRBV6-1 and J usage is TRBJ2-7; 8 bases match TRBD1. V shed 3 bases, J shed 0 bases, and the junction held 4 bases outside the gene matches. The CDR3 runs to 15 residues. CDR1 MNHNS and CDR2 SASEGT come from the germline V gene. The CDR3: CASSEQGAFSYEQYF. Here the CDR3 DNA reads TGTGCCAGCAGTGAGCAGGGGGCGTTCTCCTACGAGCAGTACTTC.

The chain links TRBV6-5 to TRBJ2-1, with a tentative D call TRBD2 (5 bases). This CDR3 is 15 amino acids long. Germline V CDR1 and CDR2: MNHEY, SVGAGI. Trimming pared 0 bases from V and 2 bases from J, leaving 8 bases between. CDR3: CASSYSVGTYNEQFF. The DNA of the CDR3 is TGTGCCAGCAGTTACTCGGTCGGGACCTACAATGAGCAGTTCTTC.

Written as DNA, the CDR3 is TGTGCCAGCAGTTTGAGGAACCAGGGAACAGCCACCGGGGAGCTGTTTTTT. This sequence encodes CASSLRNQGTATGELFF. The chain uses TRBV27 and TRBJ2-2, with D possibly TRBD1 on 5 matching bases. V was shortened by 3 bases and J by 4 bases, with 18 bases between the two germline ends. CDR1 and CDR2 from the germline V gene are MNHEY and SMNVEV (reference sequence). The CDR3 runs 17 residues.

The genes are TRBV5-1 and TRBJ2-3; 7 bases line up with TRBD1. The germline V gene has CDR1 SGHRS and CDR2 YFSETQ. Trimming at V came to 2 bases and at J to 2 bases, leaving 5 bases not matched to a gene. The CDR3 sequence is 15 residues long. The CDR3 sequence is CASSLKGAPTDTQYF. The CDR3 DNA reads as TGCGCCAGCAGCTTAAAGGGGGCCCCCACAGATACGCAGTATTTT. Filled out from reference TRBV5-1 and TRBJ2-3, the complete variable domain reads KAGVTQTPRYLIKTRGQQVTLSCSPISGHRSVSWYQQTPGQGLQFLFEYFSETQRNKGNFPGRFSGRQFSNSRSEMNVSTLELGDSALYLCASSLKGAPTDTQYFGPGTRLTVL.

This clone has only one observation. This sequence joins TRBV7-3 and TRBJ2-5; 9 bases map to TRBD1. Per the germline V gene, CDR1 is SGHTA and CDR2 is FQGTGA. The CDR3 runs 13 residues. V was pared by 5 bases and J by 5 bases, with 3 bases of the junction left unmatched. CDR3 nucleotides: TGTGCCAGCAGCCTCGGGACAGGGGAGACCCAGTACTTC. This encodes CASSLGTGETQYF.

This chain joins TRBV11-2 and TRBJ1-2; D gene ambiguous. The CDR3 loop spans 12 amino acids. V was cut by 4 bases and J by 2 bases, with 5 bases left in between. The V gene's germline CDR1 is SGHAT and CDR2 FQNNGV. CDR3 residues: CASSSNNYGYTF. The CDR3 DNA reads TGTGCCAGCAGCTCTAACAACTATGGCTACACCTTC. The variable domain in full, completed from reference TRBV11-2 and TRBJ1-2, reads EAGVAQSPRYKIIEKRQSVAFWCNPISGHATLYWYQQILGQGPKLLIQFQNNGVVDDSQLPKDRFSAERLKGVDSTLKIQPAKLEDSAVYLCASSSNNYGYTFGSGTRLTVV.

This rearrangement joins TRBV10-3 to TRBJ2-5; D is perhaps TRBD1 (5 bases). Germline V lookup: CDR1 ENHRY, CDR2 SYGVKD. Trimming removed 4 bases from V and 5 bases from J, with 11 bases in between. The CDR3 loop spans 13 amino acids. In DNA, the CDR3 is TGTGCCATCAGTGTGACAGTTCGGGAGACCCAGTACTTC. Its protein product is CAISVTVRETQYF.